A selection of T cell receptor beta chains follows, all from one sample in a study of T cell responses to AZD1222 COVID-19 vaccine. The table came from immunoSEQ multiplex PCR; TCRdb's copy has only in-frame clones and leaves some out. The data show approximately 150,000 clones, with 80% to 95% seen just once and roughly 2.3% held by the top ten. Sequences were derived from peripheral blood, sampled on day 0 of AZD1222 vaccination. These receptors were collected from an adult in good health. Both conserved end residues are part of each CDR3. D genes are given only for firm matches. Size is stated for part of the rows, as once, few or many counts, or as a class when the clone is expanded.

j_call d_call clone_size cdr3_length v_call cdr3_aa cdr3_nt
TRBJ2-5 NA few 16 TRBV18 CASLPPEHLASETQYF TGTGCCAGCCTCCCCCCCGAGCACCTGGCGAGCGAGACCCAGTACTTC
TRBJ1-4 NA NA 14 TRBV7-6 CASSLEQGTENLFF TGTGCCAGCAGCTTAGAGCAGGGAACTGAAAACCTGTTTTTT
TRBJ2-3 NA NA 15 TRBV18 CASSPRRPSTDTQYF TGTGCCAGCTCACCACGGCGTCCTAGCACAGATACGCAGTATTTT
TRBJ2-2 NA NA 16 TRBV5-5 CASSWGASGYTGELFF TGTGCCAGCAGCTGGGGGGCTAGCGGCTACACCGGGGAGCTGTTTTTT
TRBJ2-7 NA NA 15 TRBV3-1/TRBV3-2 CASSQDPTTPYEQYF TGTGCCAGCAGCCAAGATCCTACTACACCCTACGAGCAGTACTTC
TRBJ1-4 NA NA 14 TRBV7-8 CASSLRTLNEKLFF TGTGCCAGCAGCTTACGGACTCTCAATGAAAAACTGTTTTTT
TRBJ2-7 TRBD2 NA 18 TRBV15 CATSSFFGTSGVSYEQYF TGTGCCACCAGCAGTTTCTTTGGAACTAGCGGGGTATCCTACGAGCAGTACTTC
TRBJ2-3 TRBD2 once 18 TRBV5-1 CASSSRLAGLTSTDTQYF TGCGCCAGCAGCTCGAGGCTAGCGGGGCTTACTAGCACAGATACGCAGTATTTT
TRBJ2-7 NA NA 15 TRBV3-1/TRBV3-2 CASSPLGGINYEQYF TGTGCCAGCAGCCCGTTGGGCGGGATAAACTACGAGCAGTACTTC
TRBJ1-3 TRBD1 NA 15 TRBV10-3 CAISDGQGSGNTIYF TGTGCCATCAGTGATGGACAGGGCTCTGGAAACACCATATATTTT
TRBJ2-1 TRBD2 NA 15 TRBV19 CASSTSGPSYNEQFF TGTGCCAGTAGTACTAGCGGGCCGTCCTACAATGAGCAGTTCTTC
TRBJ2-7 NA NA 14 TRBV4-2 CASSQNAGPYEQYF TGTGCCAGCAGCCAAAACGCGGGTCCCTACGAGCAGTACTTC
TRBJ2-7 TRBD1 NA 16 TRBV6-1 CASSEQGQVLGHEQYF TGTGCCAGCAGTGAACAAGGACAGGTCTTAGGGCACGAGCAGTACTTC
TRBJ1-4 TRBD1 NA 17 TRBV7-9 CASSLAPGGIRTEKLFF TGTGCCAGCAGCTTAGCCCCAGGGGGAATTAGGACGGAAAAACTGTTTTTT
TRBJ2-5 TRBD2 NA 16 TRBV5-1 CASSLEPAGTQETQYF TGCGCCAGCAGCTTGGAGCCAGCGGGGACCCAAGAGACCCAGTACTTC
TRBJ1-1 NA NA 14 TRBV5-4 CASSLDPQNTEAFF TGTGCCAGCAGCCTGGACCCCCAGAACACTGAAGCTTTCTTT
TRBJ2-1 NA NA 13 TRBV6-5 CASSYHDNNEQFF TGTGCCAGCAGTTATCACGACAACAATGAGCAGTTCTTC
TRBJ1-4 NA NA 13 TRBV30 CAWSVQYNEKLFF TGTGCCTGGAGTGTACAGTATAATGAAAAACTGTTTTTT
TRBJ2-3 NA NA 13 TRBV10-1 CASRDGATDTQYF TGCGCCAGCAGGGACGGGGCCACAGATACGCAGTATTTT
TRBJ2-1 TRBD2 once 13 TRBV7-3 CASSPSSGSEQFF TGTGCCAGCAGCCCGAGTAGCGGGAGTGAGCAGTTCTTC
TRBJ1-5 TRBD1 NA 16 TRBV4-1 CASSQGEQGEGQPQHF TGCGCCAGCAGCCAAGGGGAACAGGGGGAGGGTCAGCCCCAGCATTTT
TRBJ2-5 NA NA 16 TRBV18 CASSPKRDGLGETQYF TGTGCCAGCTCCCCAAAACGGGACGGACTTGGGGAGACCCAGTACTTC
TRBJ2-7 TRBD2 NA 13 TRBV10-3 CAITTSGEYEQYF TGTGCCATAACGACTAGCGGGGAGTACGAGCAGTACTTC
TRBJ2-3 TRBD1 NA 16 TRBV5-1 CASSGTGTGGTDTQYF TGCGCCAGCAGCGGTACCGGGACAGGGGGCACAGATACGCAGTATTTT
TRBJ1-4 TRBD1 NA 15 TRBV19 CASTGQGATNEKLFF TGTGCCAGTACCGGACAGGGGGCAACTAATGAAAAACTGTTTTTT
TRBJ1-1 TRBD1 NA 15 TRBV2 CASSGKQGWDTEAFF TGTGCCAGCAGTGGGAAACAGGGGTGGGACACTGAAGCTTTCTTT
TRBJ2-5 NA NA 15 TRBV21-1 CASTSSNLDKETQYF TGTGCCAGCACCTCGTCGAACCTGGATAAAGAGACCCAGTACTTC
TRBJ2-4 TRBD2 NA 16 TRBV4-2 CASSQDRTSGMGIQYF TGTGCCAGCAGCCAAGACCGGACTAGCGGGATGGGTATTCAGTACTTC
TRBJ1-5 NA NA 16 TRBV18 CASSPPGIARSQPQHF TGTGCCAGCTCACCACCGGGGATTGCCAGGAGTCAGCCCCAGCATTTT
TRBJ2-3 TRBD2 NA 16 TRBV7-2 CASSFRLAGGPDTQYF TGTGCCAGCAGCTTCCGACTAGCGGGGGGGCCGGATACGCAGTATTTT
TRBJ2-7 TRBD2 NA 14 TRBV6-5 CASSPGLAGYEQYF TGTGCCAGCAGCCCGGGACTAGCGGGCTACGAGCAGTACTTC
TRBJ2-1 TRBD1 once 14 TRBV28 CASSFGDSYNEQFF TGTGCCAGCAGTTTTGGGGACAGCTACAATGAGCAGTTCTTC
TRBJ1-5 NA NA 14 TRBV2 CASTLIGLGQPQHF TGTGCCAGCACCTTGATAGGGCTGGGACAGCCCCAGCATTTT
TRBJ1-2 NA NA 16 TRBV19 CASSIEASDGYYGYTF TGTGCCAGTAGTATAGAAGCTTCGGACGGTTACTATGGCTACACCTTC
TRBJ1-1 NA NA 13 TRBV6-5 CASSYFGNTEAFF TGTGCCAGCAGTTACTTTGGGAACACTGAAGCTTTCTTT
TRBJ2-3 NA NA 15 TRBV25-1 CASSDRVMGTDTQYF TGTGCCAGCAGTGACAGGGTTATGGGCACAGATACGCAGTATTTT
TRBJ2-4 NA NA 17 TRBV14 CASSLSRAGIAKNIQYF TGTGCCAGCAGCCTCTCAAGGGCGGGGATAGCCAAAAACATTCAGTACTTC
TRBJ1-6 NA NA 14 TRBV3-1/TRBV3-2 CASSQGSGGSPLHF TGTGCCAGCAGCCAGGGCAGCGGGGGGTCACCCCTCCACTTT
TRBJ2-4 NA NA 14 TRBV29-1 CSASRDLAKNIQYF TGCAGCGCCTCTCGGGACCTAGCCAAAAACATTCAGTACTTC
TRBJ1-3 NA NA 13 TRBV7-9 CASSLAVGNTIYF TGTGCCAGCAGCTTAGCGGTTGGAAACACCATATATTTT
TRBJ1-2 NA NA 14 TRBV7-9 CASSPTGIGYGYTF TGTGCCAGCAGCCCCACAGGGATCGGCTATGGCTACACCTTC